The source of this T cell receptor (beta chain) is a study of T-cell reconstitution after alpha-beta-depleted transplantation in children. As it was prepared, the TCRbeta library received unique molecular identifiers. In TCRdb, the PCR reads were re-called with MiXCR into one record per CDR3 protein. The table includes about 610,000 distinct CDR3 sequences, 10% to 13% detected once. This CDR3 region has 15 residues. Germline CDR1 reads SNHLY; CDR2 reads FYNNEI. V shed 1 base and J shed 4 bases, with 13 bases lying between them. This clonotype was seen a few times. The chain couples TRBV2 to TRBJ1-2, with a possible D match to TRBD1 (5 bases). This TCR came from a human donor who donated a stem cell graft to a child with acute myeloid leukemia. The source material was PBMCs from the stem cell graft donor, sampled from the stem cell graft. The CDR3 sequence is CASSEGRGGSYGYTF. CDR3 in DNA: TGTGCCAGCAGTGAAGGACGTGGGGGTAGCTATGGCTACACCTTC.